The next 16 T cell receptor beta chains were all read from a single sample in a study of shared clonotypes between healthy human individuals. Assay: immunoSEQ multiplex PCR; the TCRdb copy retains only in-frame clones and omits some. This sample has hundreds of thousands of clones, with about 95% found just once. CD45RO-negative cells were positively selected for CCR7, leaving out terminally differentiated effector memory CD45RA+ cells. The sample was naive CD8+ T cells sorted from blood. These receptors came from a woman in her 30s in good health.

The chain joins TRBV4-1 to TRBJ1-2; the D is unclear. Germline V CDR1 and CDR2: MGHRA, YSYEKL. The CDR3 length is 15 residues. V gave up 2 bases and J gave up 4 bases, with 14 bases separating them. CDR3 nucleotides: TGCGCCAGCAGCCAATTCAAGTCAGGCGCCTATGGCTACACCTTC. This codes for CASSQFKSGAYGYTF.

The V gene is TRBV14, the J gene TRBJ2-3; a possible D gene is TRBD1 (5 bases). V lost 2 bases and J lost 3, with 15 bases in between. Germline V CDR1 and CDR2: SGHDN, FVKESK. This CDR3 has 16 residues. CDR3 in DNA: TGTGCCAGCAGCCAATCAAAAGGGGTTGGGACAGATACGCAGTATTTT. This sequence encodes CASSQSKGVGTDTQYF.

The CDR3 DNA reads as TGTGCCAGCAGCGTAGGGGAGTCCTACGAGCAGTACTTC. Translation gives CASSVGESYEQYF. The genes are TRBV9 and TRBJ2-7; D perhaps matches TRBD2 (5 bases). Germline CDR1 and CDR2: SGDLS and YYNGEE. The germline V and J ends were trimmed by 0 bases and 1 base, with 5 bases remaining between them. The CDR3 sequence is 13 residues long.

The chain combines TRBV6-1 with TRBJ2-3; D uncertain. The CDR3 runs 17 residues. V gave up 3 bases and J gave up 1 base, with 17 bases separating them. The V gene's germline CDR1 is MNHNS and CDR2 SASEGT. This chain's CDR3 is CASSEWEVNPRTDTQYF. CDR3 nucleotide sequence: TGTGCCAGCAGTGAGTGGGAAGTTAACCCGCGCACAGATACGCAGTATTTT.

V is TRBV27 and J is TRBJ1-5, with D unresolved. Per germline, CDR1 MNHEY and CDR2 SMNVEV (reference sequence). V was pared by 5 bases and J by 0 bases, with 8 bases between. The CDR3 covers 14 residues. CDR3 amino acids: CASSIRYSNQPQHF. For the CDR3, the DNA is TGTGCCAGCAGTATCAGATATAGCAATCAGCCCCAGCATTTT.

This clone was found once. The chain links TRBV6-5 to TRBJ2-7; TRBD2 is a possible D gene (5 bases). This CDR3 region has 16 residues. The germline V gene encodes CDR1 MNHEY and CDR2 SVGAGI. Trimming shortened V by 0 bases and J by 4 bases, and 16 bases separated the two germline ends. This CDR3 reads CASSYSRGPLVYEQYF. In DNA form, the CDR3 reads TGTGCCAGCAGTTACTCTCGCGGCCCACTAGTTTACGAGCAGTACTTC.

The CDR3 here is CASSLTGRAEAFF. The CDR3 nucleotides are TGTGCCAGCAGTTTAACAGGGAGGGCTGAAGCTTTCTTT. The gene calls are TRBV27 and TRBJ1-1; weak D call: TRBD1 (6 bases). The CDR3 contains 13 residues. Looked up from germline, CDR1 is MNHEY and CDR2 is SMNVEV (reference sequence). V dropped 2 bases and J dropped 6 bases, with 10 bases sitting between them.

Concerning this clone: The identical CDR3 is also encoded by other nucleotide sequences in the sample. This chain joins TRBV4-1 and TRBJ2-7, with D possibly called TRBD1 or TRBD2 (6 bases each). The germline V and J ends were trimmed by 0 bases and 4 bases, with 10 bases remaining between them. In germline, CDR1 is MGHRA, CDR2 YSYEKL. The CDR3 is made up of 14 amino acids. The CDR3 coding sequence is TGCGCCAGCAGCCAAGATGAAGGGGGGTACGAGCAGTACTTC. Protein product: CASSQDEGGYEQYF.

The V and J genes are TRBV6-1 and TRBJ2-1, with 7 bases aligning to TRBD2. Germline lookup yields CDR1 MNHNS and CDR2 SASEGT. This CDR3 has 16 amino acids. The V segment lost 4 bases and the J segment 4 bases; nucleotides outside the gene matches: 10. The CDR3 here is CASSAGPGLQYNEQFF. CDR3 DNA sequence: TGTGCCAGCAGTGCAGGTCCGGGACTACAGTACAATGAGCAGTTCTTC.

The chain couples TRBV2 to TRBJ2-7, with 8 bases aligning to TRBD1. Germline lookup yields CDR1 SNHLY and CDR2 FYNNEI. CDR3 length: 14 residues. After removal of 4 bases from V and 6 bases from J, the junction contained 8 bases not matched to a gene. CDR3 residues: CASSGQGLSGEQYF. CDR3 DNA: TGTGCCAGCAGTGGACAGGGGCTGTCAGGCGAGCAGTACTTC.

This clone occurred once. DNA of the CDR3: TGTGCCAGCGGACCATCAGGGACCCCCAACTATGGCTACACCTTC. Protein: CASGPSGTPNYGYTF. V gene TRBV9 combines with J gene TRBJ1-2, with D tentatively TRBD1 (5 bases). With 7 bases removed from V and 2 bases from J, the gap between germline ends came to 18 bases. CDR1 and CDR2 from the germline V gene are SGDLS and YYNGEE. The CDR3 spans 15 residues. The complete variable domain, with remaining parts taken from reference TRBV9 and TRBJ1-2, reads DSGVTQTPKHLITATGQRVTLRCSPRSGDLSVYWYQQSLDQGLQFLIQYYNGEERAKGNILERFSAQQFPDLHSELNLSSLELGDSALYFCASGPSGTPNYGYTFGSGTRLTVV.

The V call is TRBV11-2, the J call TRBJ2-7; 9 positions agree with TRBD2. The V gene end was trimmed by 3 bases and the J gene end by 2 bases; junction bases not matched to a gene: 5. The CDR3 covers 15 residues. Per germline, CDR1 SGHAT and CDR2 FQNNGV. The CDR3 DNA reads as TGTGCCAGCAGCTTGGAGACTAGCGGTGCCTACGAGCAGTACTTC. Translating gives CASSLETSGAYEQYF.

This chain uses TRBV25-1 with TRBJ2-5; a possible D gene is TRBD1 (5 bases). The CDR3 consists of 13 residues. Germline V lookup: CDR1 MGHDK, CDR2 SYGVNS. Trimming stripped 2 bases from V and 5 bases from J, with 9 bases between. The CDR3 sequence: CASSELSGETQYF. In DNA, the CDR3 is TGTGCCAGCAGTGAACTCTCAGGGGAGACCCAGTACTTC.

CDR3 in amino acids: CAWSLAGGPRDEQFF. The CDR3 region has the DNA TGTGCCTGGAGTTTAGCGGGAGGGCCCAGGGATGAGCAGTTCTTC. The rearrangement joins TRBV30 to TRBJ2-1; 11 nucleotides match TRBD2. The germline V gene has CDR1 GTSNPN and CDR2 SVGIG (reference sequence). The CDR3 runs to 15 residues. V lost 2 bases and J lost 8; bases outside the gene matches: 8.

This sequence joins TRBV7-8 and TRBJ2-7, with 9 bases matching TRBD2. The CDR3 length is 15 residues. Per the germline V gene, CDR1 is SGHVS and CDR2 is FQNEAQ. V shed 5 bases and J 4 bases; nucleotides not matched to a gene: 9. The DNA of the CDR3 is TGTGCCAGCAGCCATCGAGGGACTAGCTTTTACGAGCAGTACTTC. This translates into CASSHRGTSFYEQYF.

The rearrangement joins TRBV19 to TRBJ2-5; perhaps TRBD1 as D (7 bases). V lost 7 bases and J 4 bases, leaving 16 bases between the germline ends. Germline loops: CDR1 LNHDA, CDR2 SQIVND (reference sequence). This CDR3 comprises 14 residues. The CDR3 DNA reads TGTGCCAGTATCGGAGGGGGCCGGTCAGAGACCCAGTACTTC. It codes for CASIGGGRSETQYF.